The table lists the clone carrying this TCR beta chain with many counts. The sample belongs to a study of patients and donors after allogeneic stem cell transplantation. A single record per CDR3 protein comes from TCRdb applying MiXCR to the RT-PCR reads. This sample carries 900,000 to 1,000,000 distinct CDR3 sequences, roughly 18% of them seen once, and the ten largest clones take 5% to 7.5%. Germline assignment: CDR1 LGHDT and CDR2 YNNKEL (reference sequence). CDR3 size: 14 residues. Deletions cut 5 bases from V and 0 bases from J, with 8 bases between. The specimen sequenced was blood, either unsorted or a sorted T cell fraction (not recorded which). This clonotype originated in a human donor who was either an allogeneic HSCT recipient or a stem cell or donor lymphocyte infusion donor (not recorded which). It is not recorded whose cells these are; they may come from a transplant donor. The chain recombines TRBV3-1 with TRBJ1-5; D unresolved. The CDR3 loop reads CASSSGYSNQPQHF. DNA of the CDR3: TGTGCCAGCAGCTCTGGGTATAGCAATCAGCCCCAGCATTTT.